One sample yielded the 9 T cell receptor beta chains listed below, sequenced in a study of cytomegalovirus exposure and HLA in healthy donors. The PCR made use of 60 Vbeta and 13 Jbeta primers. Sequenced by immunoSEQ multiplex PCR; TCRdb stores in-frame clones only, minus some. The top ten hold around 2.8% of the sample, which has more than 70,000 clones, roughly three quarters seen once. Sequencing was carried out using PBMCs. The receptors were gathered from a man aged 40-49 years in good health and CMV-seronegative.

This sequence joins TRBV5-1 and TRBJ1-2; the match to TRBD1 covers 7 bases. CDR1 SGHRS and CDR2 YFSETQ come from the germline V gene. The CDR3 length is 13 residues. Trimming cost V 3 bases and J 4 bases; bases outside gene matches: 3. The CDR3 coding sequence is TGCGCCAGCAGCTCCGGGGACAGCTATGGCTACACCTTC. This gives the protein CASSSGDSYGYTF. The full variable domain, completed using reference TRBV5-1 and TRBJ1-2, is KAGVTQTPRYLIKTRGQQVTLSCSPISGHRSVSWYQQTPGQGLQFLFEYFSETQRNKGNFPGRFSGRQFSNSRSEMNVSTLELGDSALYLCASSSGDSYGYTFGSGTRLTVV.

The table lists this clone with a few counts. This chain connects TRBV28 to TRBJ1-2; TRBD1 is a possible D gene (6 bases). The V gene's germline CDR1 is MDHEN and CDR2 SYDVKM. The CDR3 has 17 amino acids. Deletions cut 5 bases from V and 3 bases from J, with 22 bases between. The CDR3 DNA sequence: TGTGCCAGCAGTCCCCCTAGGCAGGGGACATGGGACTATGGCTACACCTTC. This sequence encodes CASSPPRQGTWDYGYTF.

The rearrangement uses TRBV28 and TRBJ2-1; 8 bases are shared with TRBD1. V lost 1 base and J lost 0; bases outside the gene matches: 2. CDR3 size: 16 residues. In germline, CDR1 is MDHEN, CDR2 SYDVKM. DNA for the CDR3: TGTGCCAGCAGTTTATTACAGGGGGGCTCCTACAATGAGCAGTTCTTC. Encoded protein: CASSLLQGGSYNEQFF.

This chain uses TRBV7-8 with TRBJ2-2; TRBD2 agrees at 9 bases. V gave up 3 bases and J gave up 6 bases; unmatched junction bases: 8. Germline assignment: CDR1 SGHVS and CDR2 FQNEAQ. The CDR3 extends over 16 amino acids. The CDR3 DNA sequence: TGTGCCAGCAGCTTCGGAGGCGGGGGGGCCGCCGGGGAGCTGTTTTTT. Protein: CASSFGGGGAAGELFF. Filled out from reference TRBV7-8 and TRBJ2-2, the complete variable domain reads GAGVSQSPRYKVAKRGQDVALRCDPISGHVSLFWYQQALGQGPEFLTYFQNEAQLDKSGLPSDRFFAERPEGSVSTLKIQRTQQEDSAVYLCASSFGGGGAAGELFFGEGSRLTVL.

The chain combines TRBV29-1 with TRBJ1-2; no clear D gene. Trimming pared 4 bases from V and 10 bases from J, leaving 22 bases between. Germline V gene sequence: CDR1 SQVTM, CDR2 ANQGSEA. The CDR3 sequence is 14 residues long. This CDR3 reads CSVAHQYAGLAYTF. The CDR3 nucleotides read TGCAGCGTTGCTCACCAGTACGCAGGACTCGCCTACACCTTC.

This chain joins TRBV7-2 and TRBJ1-5, with D maybe TRBD1 (5 bases). Germline V gene data show CDR1 as SGHTA and CDR2 as FQGNSA. Trimming cost V 5 bases and J 4 bases, with 12 bases left between them. This CDR3 has 14 amino acids. The CDR3 nucleotides are TGTGCCAGCAGCCCCCGGCGACAGAATCAGCCCCAGCATTTT. Amino acids: CASSPRRQNQPQHF. The full variable domain, in which reference TRBV7-2 and TRBJ1-5 provide the parts outside the CDR3, is GAGVSQSPSNKVTEKGKDVELRCDPISGHTALYWYRQSLGQGLEFLIYFQGNSAPDKSGLPSDRFSAERTGGSVSTLTIQRTQQEDSAVYLCASSPRRQNQPQHFGDGTRLSIL.

This clone is a singleton in its sample. This rearrangement joins TRBV19 to TRBJ2-5, with D possibly TRBD1 on 6 matching bases. V lost 3 bases, J lost 1 base, and 18 bases lay in between. Germline V gene data show CDR1 as LNHDA and CDR2 as SQIVND (reference sequence). CDR3 length: 17 residues. CDR3 in amino acids: CASSMVGGPSFQETQYF. The CDR3 nucleotides are TGTGCCAGTAGTATGGTAGGGGGACCCAGTTTCCAAGAGACCCAGTACTTC.

This clone came up once. This chain connects TRBV2 to TRBJ1-1, with D perhaps matching TRBD1 (5 bases). This CDR3 has 11 amino acids. From germline, CDR1 is SNHLY and CDR2 FYNNEI. The ends were cut back, 4 bases at V and 7 bases at J, with 7 bases in the middle. Written as DNA, the CDR3 is TGTGCCAGCAGTGGCAGGGATGAAGCTTTCTTT. Its protein is CASSGRDEAFF.

The V call is TRBV9, the J call TRBJ1-6; D remains ambiguous. Per the germline V gene, CDR1 is SGDLS and CDR2 is YYNGEE. This CDR3 has 13 amino acids. V was clipped by 1 base and J by 4 bases, with 3 bases between them. CDR3 in amino acids: CASSVQYNSPLHF. CDR3 nucleotides: TGTGCCAGCAGCGTACAATATAATTCACCCCTCCACTTT.